This T cell receptor (beta chain) is drawn from a study of vaccination effects on CD4 cells after COVID-19. For the study at large: ViraFEST assay sequencing came after antigen-specific CD4+ T cells were expanded with viral peptide pools. Sampling occurred a median 72 days post second dose, range 14 to 241. PBMC were cultured at around 2 million per well with 9 to 10 IU/ml IL-2 and 9.5 to 10 ug/ml peptides.

Germline CDR1 and CDR2: SGDLS and YYNGEE. Trimming cost V 4 bases and J 2 bases; bases outside gene matches: 4. The CDR3 totals 15 residues. With approximately ten days of culture completed, CD4+ T cells were isolated. Two doses of either BNT162b2 or mRNA-1273 were given to each participant. A half-medium replacement with IL-2 medium was carried out on days 3 and 7. Worth noting for this clone: The antigen is not known.

Sequenced by immunoSEQ multiplex PCR; TCRdb stores in-frame clones only, minus some. The sample contains about 39,000 clones, around 73% of which appear only once. This sequence joins TRBV9 and TRBJ2-1, with 9 nucleotides matching TRBD1. This TCR came from a human donor who received a COVID-19 vaccine. The sample was CD4+ T cells from PBMCs cultured without peptide, taken after COVID-19 vaccination. The CDR3, as DNA: TGTGCCAGCAGCTTTGACAGGGGGGCCTACAATGAGCAGTTCTTC. Amino acids: CASSFDRGAYNEQFF.